This entry concerns a single TCR beta chain. Treatment described: oral pan-JAK inhibitor, 5-10 mg twice daily. These data originate in a study of CD8+ T cells in alopecia areata. The CDR3 is 15 residues long. Per the germline V gene, CDR1 is KGHSH and CDR2 is LQKENI. V was cut by 1 base and J by 3 bases, with 12 bases left in between. cDNA reverse transcribed from extracted RNA served as the sequencing template. TCRdb's copy holds only in-frame clones and misses some; the assay was immunoSEQ multiplex PCR. This table holds roughly 120,000 clones, roughly three fifths found once. The V and J genes are TRBV18 and TRBJ2-5; the D gene could be TRBD1 or TRBD2 (5 bases each). The sequence came from a human donor with alopecia areata. The specimen was CD4+ T cells sorted from blood, collected at week 24, from a patient treated with tofacitinib. CDR3 sequence (DNA): TGTGCCAGCTCACCACGGGCGGGCAGGGAAGAGACCCAGTACTTC. Its protein product is CASSPRAGREETQYF.